This T cell receptor beta chain was captured by sequencing in a study of T cell responses to AZD1222 COVID-19 vaccine. General study results and limits: Donors were chiefly white British, with a greater number of females, and clonal diversity was perhaps underestimated. Following two doses of AZD1222, Spike-specific TCR breadth and depth rose. Just a handful of AZD1222 recipients were seropositive at baseline.

Repertoires were generated with immunoSEQ multiplex PCR, while TCRdb's copy carries only in-frame clones and drops some. The sample lists some 81,000 clones, 75% to 95% occurring once. Regarding this clone: Its antigen remains unidentified.

The source is an adult who received the AZD1222 COVID-19 vaccine. This specimen was peripheral blood, taken 28 days after the second AZD1222 dose.

CDR3 bases: TGTGCCAGTAGTATTGGGGGGTTGGGGAACACTGAAGCTTTCTTT. This encodes CASSIGGLGNTEAFF. The rearrangement uses TRBV19 and TRBJ1-1, with D perhaps matching TRBD1 (5 bases). CDR3 length equals 15 residues. Germline V lookup: CDR1 LNHDA, CDR2 SQIVND (reference sequence). Trimming cost V 3 bases and J 1 base, with 12 bases left between them.